This TCR beta chain was identified during a study of OX40 agonist ivuxolimab in advanced cancers. Study context: With a range of roughly 20 to 79, age averaged roughly 60 years, and about 82% were male. A history of anti-PD-1, anti-PD-L1 or anti-CTLA-4 therapy was acceptable, and approximately 39% had some. Study findings and constraints: Dosing at 0.1 to 3.0 mg/kg was accompanied by clonal expansion of CD4+ and CD8+ blood T cells by week 6.

Germline CDR1 and CDR2: MNHNY and SVGAGI (reference sequence). V lost 6 bases to trimming and J lost 1 base; unmatched junction nucleotides: 4. This CDR3 is 15 amino acids long. Method: immunoSEQ multiplex PCR; TCRdb's copy keeps in-frame clones and lacks some. The table includes 85,000 or so clones, about 86% detected once. The sample holds one count of this clone. Its antigen is as yet unknown. Sample: CD4+ or CD8+ T cells sorted from blood, taken in a trial of the OX40 agonist ivuxolimab. V is TRBV6-6 and J is TRBJ2-4; 9 bases match TRBD1. The source of this sequence is an adult with an advanced solid tumor such as melanoma, head and neck, liver or kidney cancer. The CDR3 protein is CASSSGTGAKNIQYF. The DNA of the CDR3 is TGTGCCAGCAGCTCGGGGACAGGGGCCAAAAACATTCAGTACTTC.